This entry lists 17 T cell receptor beta chains sequenced from one sample in a study of blood T cells in healthy people across ages (dated by TCRdb to between 2014 and 2017). The library came from 5' RACE. The instrument given in TCRdb is Illumina HiSeq 2500. A second roughly 7 to 11 cycle PCR used a sample-barcoded 5' primer and a J-beta primer mix. TCRdb itself trimmed the public reads at Q25 with fastp, ran MiXCR and retained productive beta chains. A single entry per CDR3 protein holds the most common genes and DNA from its merged rows. This sample has approximately 760,000 distinct CDR3 sequences in its table, and around a quarter of those were observed once. The top ten hold 9.4% of the sample. The same data also went into a second study, on T cells of mothers and their children.

The material sequenced was blood. The receptors stem from a boy aged 5 to 17 in good health.

The J gene is TRBJ2-5, the V gene TRBV20-1; possible D gene TRBD1, 5 bases. The better agreement between TRBJ2-1 and the DNA end casts doubt on the J call. The CDR3 spans 13 residues. Germline lookup yields CDR1 DFQATT and CDR2 SNEGSKA (reference sequence). The CDR3 region is CSARDLTANEQFF. The CDR3 DNA sequence: TGCAGTGCTAGAGATCTGACAGCCAATGAGCAGTTCTTC.

The rearrangement joins TRBV9 to TRBJ2-5; either TRBD1 or TRBD2 may fit D (6 bases each). The CDR3 length is 16 residues. V lost 3 bases and J lost 4, with 19 bases in between. CDR1 is SGDLS and CDR2 is YYNGEE in the germline V gene. Here the CDR3 reads CASSGTLGGRGETQYF. The CDR3 DNA follows: TGTGCCAGCAGCGGCACCTTGGGGGGCCGGGGAGAGACCCAGTACTTC.

The chain uses TRBV7-3 and TRBJ2-7; 9 positions agree with TRBD1. The CDR3 has 14 amino acids. J lost 4 bases, V lost 2 bases, and 3 bases had no gene match. Per the germline V gene, CDR1 is SGHTA and CDR2 is FQGTGA. The CDR3 sequence: CASSLFGTGYEQYF. The CDR3 nucleotides are TGTGCCAGCAGCTTATTCGGGACAGGGTACGAGCAGTACTTC.

J is TRBJ1-2 and V is TRBV27; D unclear. This CDR3 region has 14 residues. Trimming pared 2 bases from V and 6 bases from J, leaving 13 bases between. CDR1 MNHEY and CDR2 SMNVEV come from the germline V gene (reference sequence). CDR3 sequence reads: CASSLEKGSDGYTF. In nucleotides, the CDR3 is TGTGCCAGCAGTTTAGAAAAGGGTTCGGATGGCTACACCTTC.

The chain has TRBV19 and TRBJ1-2; 8 positions agree with TRBD1. The CDR3 length is 17 residues. Trimming cost V 5 bases and J 1 base; bases outside gene matches: 12. CDR1 and CDR2 from the germline V gene are LNHDA and SQIVND (reference sequence). For the CDR3, the DNA is TGTGCCAGTAGTGGACAAGAAGGGGACAGGATTAACTATGGCTACACCTTC. Translating gives CASSGQEGDRINYGYTF.

The chain carries TRBV29-1 and TRBJ1-4; D call uncertain. The CDR3 runs to 14 residues. The V and J ends lost 7 bases and 0 bases respectively, with 12 bases between them. The germline CDR1 and CDR2 sequences are SQVTM and ANQGSEA. The CDR3 region is CSASGWATNEKLFF. The CDR3 nucleotides are TGCAGCGCCTCGGGATGGGCAACTAATGAAAAACTGTTTTTT.

The chain is built from TRBV28 and TRBJ2-4, with D tentatively TRBD1 or TRBD2 (5 bases each). The CDR3 consists of 17 residues. The germline CDR1 and CDR2 sequences are MDHEN and SYDVKM. Trimming shortened V by 5 bases and J by 5 bases, and 22 bases separated the two germline ends. CDR3 coding DNA: TGTGCCAGCAGTCCCCTCGACGGGACCTCCGGTCAAAACATTCAGTACTTC. This codes for CASSPLDGTSGQNIQYF.

This clonotype was found a few times. This chain links TRBV7-9 with TRBJ2-7; 8 bases are shared with TRBD1. The V gene's germline CDR1 is SEHNR and CDR2 FQNEAQ (reference sequence). V trimming: 5 bases; J trimming: 5 bases; junction bases outside the gene matches: 2. CDR3 length: 12 residues. In nucleotides, the CDR3 is TGTGCCAGCAGCGGACAGGGAGACGAGCAGTACTTC. It codes for CASSGQGDEQYF.

The CDR3 region has the DNA TGTGCCAGCCCCGGGACAGGGTTTGAGCAGTTCTTC. Translating gives CASPGTGFEQFF. V usage is TRBV11-2 and J usage is TRBJ2-1; 9 nucleotides align to TRBD1. Germline V gives CDR1 SGHAT, CDR2 FQNNGV. This CDR3 is 12 amino acids long. The trim removed 8 bases at V and 9 bases at J, leaving 5 bases unmatched.

This rearrangement joins TRBV7-2 to TRBJ2-5; D might be TRBD1 (5 bases). Trimming shortened V by 3 bases and J by 2 bases, and 10 bases separated the two germline ends. In germline, CDR1 is SGHTA, CDR2 FQGNSA. The CDR3 totals 14 residues. In DNA, the CDR3 is TGTGCCAGCAGCTTCAGGACACGGCAAGAGACCCAGTACTTC. Its translation: CASSFRTRQETQYF.

This clonotype came up a few times. V and J are TRBV4-2 and TRBJ2-7; D gene unclear. V lost 1 base to trimming and J lost 5 bases, with 6 bases between them. The CDR3 has 12 amino acids. Per the germline V gene, CDR1 is LGHNA and CDR2 is YNFKEQ. In nucleotides, the CDR3 is TGTGCCAGCAGCCAAGCGGGCAACGAGCAGTACTTC. This encodes CASSQAGNEQYF.

This clonotype was counted a few times. One junction end does not reproduce the germline sequence, and a read error may be involved. The J gene is TRBJ2-5, the V gene TRBV7-2; tentatively, D is TRBD1 (8 bases). The J call is in doubt because the DNA end fits TRBJ2-1 better. From germline, CDR1 is SGHTA and CDR2 FQGNSA. This CDR3 has 14 amino acids. The CDR3 is CASSLEQGGYEQFF. The CDR3 region has the DNA TGTGCCAGCAGTTTAGAACAGGGGGGGTATGAGCAGTTCTTC.

This clonotype was observed a few times. The rearrangement links TRBV7-8 to TRBJ2-2; D possibly corresponds to TRBD1 (6 bases). The CDR3 totals 16 residues. V lost 5 bases, J lost 2 bases, and 15 bases lay in between. Germline-derived CDR1 and CDR2 are SGHVS and FQNEAQ. The CDR3 is CASSTRGQTNTGELFF. Written as DNA, the CDR3 is TGTGCCAGCAGCACACGTGGACAGACTAACACCGGGGAGCTGTTTTTT.

This clonotype was seen a few times. This chain uses TRBV7-2 with TRBJ2-7, with a possible D match to TRBD2 (7 bases). CDR1 and CDR2 (germline): SGHTA, FQGNSA. There are 16 residues in the CDR3. The ends were cut back, 1 base at V and 2 bases at J, with 15 bases in the middle. CDR3 in DNA: TGTGCCAGCAGCTTAGAAGGAGGGGGGGCGGCCTACGAGCAGTACTTC. This encodes CASSLEGGGAAYEQYF. The full variable domain, rest sourced from reference TRBV7-2 and TRBJ2-7, is GAGVSQSPSNKVTEKGKDVELRCDPISGHTALYWYRQSLGQGLEFLIYFQGNSAPDKSGLPSDRFSAERTGGSVSTLTIQRTQQEDSAVYLCASSLEGGGAAYEQYFGPGTRLTVT.

This clonotype was detected a few times. The chain carries TRBV5-6 and TRBJ2-5; D ambiguous. CDR3 size: 13 residues. Germline V gives CDR1 SGHDT, CDR2 YYEEEE. V lost 0 bases and J 5 bases, leaving 8 bases between the germline ends. The CDR3 is CASSLGAPETQYF. DNA for the CDR3: TGTGCCAGCAGCTTGGGTGCCCCGGAGACCCAGTACTTC.

The chain employs TRBV6-1 and TRBJ2-4; D might be TRBD1 (6 bases). Germline V CDR1 and CDR2: MNHNS, SASEGT. The CDR3 spans 16 residues. Trimming pared 6 bases from V and 4 bases from J, leaving 19 bases between. The CDR3 sequence is CASRWDTERYKNIQYF. CDR3 coding DNA: TGTGCCAGCAGATGGGACACGGAACGTTATAAAAACATTCAGTACTTC.

The CDR3 protein is CATSSGWDRGHYEQYF. In DNA form, the CDR3 reads TGTGCCACCAGCTCGGGGTGGGACAGGGGGCACTACGAGCAGTACTTC. The chain couples TRBV15 to TRBJ2-7, with 12 bases lining up with TRBD1. Looked up from germline, CDR1 is LNHNV and CDR2 is YYDKDF (reference sequence). CDR3 length: 16 amino acids. V lost 5 bases to trimming and J lost 3 bases; unmatched junction nucleotides: 8.